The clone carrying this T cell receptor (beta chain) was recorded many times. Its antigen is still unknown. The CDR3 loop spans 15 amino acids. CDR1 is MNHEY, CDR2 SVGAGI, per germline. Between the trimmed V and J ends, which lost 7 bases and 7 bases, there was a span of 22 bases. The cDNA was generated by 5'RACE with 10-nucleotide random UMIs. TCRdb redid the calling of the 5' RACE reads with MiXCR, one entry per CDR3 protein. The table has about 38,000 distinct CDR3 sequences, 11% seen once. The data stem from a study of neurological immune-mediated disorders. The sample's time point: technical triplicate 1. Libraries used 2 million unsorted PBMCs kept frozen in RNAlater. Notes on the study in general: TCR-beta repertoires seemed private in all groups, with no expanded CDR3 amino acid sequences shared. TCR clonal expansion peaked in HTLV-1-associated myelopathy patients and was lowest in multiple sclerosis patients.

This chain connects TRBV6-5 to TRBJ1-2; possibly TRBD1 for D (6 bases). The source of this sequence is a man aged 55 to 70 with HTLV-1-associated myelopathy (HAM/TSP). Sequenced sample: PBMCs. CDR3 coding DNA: TGTGCCAGCACGGACAGCTCGGGCGTCCCCCTTGGCTACACCTTC. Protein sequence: CASTDSSGVPLGYTF.